These 28 T cell receptor beta chains were sequenced from one sample in a study of T cell responses to AZD1222 COVID-19 vaccine. Sequencing used immunoSEQ multiplex PCR; TCRdb keeps in-frame clones, though not all of them. The sample contains 130,000 to 150,000 clones, approximately 90% of which appear only once. This specimen consisted of peripheral blood, obtained on day 0 of MenACWY control vaccination. The receptors were gathered from an adult in good health.

The J gene is TRBJ2-6, the V gene TRBV29-1; tentatively, D is TRBD1 or TRBD2 (5 bases each). CDR3 length: 17 amino acids. Germline CDR1 is SQVTM and CDR2 is ANQGSEA. Trimming shortened V by 5 bases and J by 3 bases, and 20 bases separated the two germline ends. The CDR3 DNA sequence: TGCAGCGTTTACGGGGACGCCGAGGTTGTTGGGGCCAACGTCCTGACTTTC. Protein sequence: CSVYGDAEVVGANVLTF. The full variable domain, with the rest looked up from reference TRBV29-1 and TRBJ2-6, is SAVISQKPSRDICQRGTSLTIQCQVDSQVTMMFWYRQQPGQSLTLIATANQGSEATYESGFVIDKFPISRPNLTFSTLTVSNMSPEDSSIYLCSVYGDAEVVGANVLTFGAGSRLTVL.

The chain is built from TRBV7-9 and TRBJ1-5, with D hard to call. Germline CDR1 and CDR2: SEHNR and FQNEAQ (reference sequence). V was clipped by 6 bases and J by 2 bases, with 17 bases between them. The CDR3 sequence is 16 residues long. CDR3 bases: TGTGCCAGCAGTCCATTCCCTCCGGAGGGCAATCAGCCCCAGCATTTT. Translating gives CASSPFPPEGNQPQHF.

The chain recombines TRBV4-2 with TRBJ2-1, with TRBD1 as a possible D gene (6 bases). CDR1 is LGHNA, CDR2 YNFKEQ, per germline. V lost 4 bases to trimming and J lost 8 bases, with 18 bases between them. This CDR3 region has 15 residues. CDR3 coding DNA: TGTGCCAGCAGCCGGTCGACAGGAGAGGTTGATGAGCAGTTCTTC. Translation: CASSRSTGEVDEQFF.

This chain links TRBV2 with TRBJ2-5; the match to TRBD2 covers 11 bases. The CDR3 length is 14 residues. Trimming cost V 4 bases and J 2 bases; bases outside gene matches: 0. The germline CDR1 and CDR2 sequences are SNHLY and FYNNEI. CDR3 coding DNA: TGTGCCAGCAGTGGACTAGCGGGGCAAGAGACCCAGTACTTC. It translates to CASSGLAGQETQYF.

In this sample, this clone turned up a few times. CDR3 DNA sequence: TGTGCCAGTAGTATAGTCGGGACAGCGGGAAACACCATATATTTT. Its translation is CASSIVGTAGNTIYF. The genes are TRBV19 and TRBJ1-3; 7 nucleotides line up with TRBD1. Trimming at V came to 1 base and at J to 4 bases, leaving 4 bases not matched to a gene. CDR3 length equals 15 residues. The germline V gene has CDR1 LNHDA and CDR2 SQIVND (reference sequence).

The rearrangement links TRBV3-1 (or the pseudogene TRBV3-2) to TRBJ1-1, with D unclear. The CDR3 loop spans 16 amino acids. The germline CDR1 and CDR2 sequences are LGHDT and YNNKEL (reference sequence). The V and J ends lost 4 bases and 1 base respectively, with 16 bases between them. CDR3: CASSPSPRGKNTEAFF. Written as DNA, the CDR3 is TGTGCCAGCAGCCCGAGTCCACGAGGGAAGAACACTGAAGCTTTCTTT.

The chain combines TRBV5-5 with TRBJ1-5; 10 nucleotides match TRBD1. The CDR3 consists of 16 residues. Germline V CDR1 and CDR2: SGHKS, YYEKEE (reference sequence). Losses at the gene ends were 2 bases for V and 6 bases for J; bases not matched to a gene: 8. CDR3: CASSLTLGQGIQPQHF. The CDR3 nucleotides are TGTGCCAGCAGCTTAACCTTGGGACAGGGGATTCAGCCCCAGCATTTT.

This chain connects TRBV9 to TRBJ2-7; possible D gene TRBD2, 5 bases. This CDR3 comprises 16 residues. Deletions cut 0 bases from V and 0 bases from J, with 13 bases between. The germline gives CDR1 SGDLS, CDR2 YYNGEE. The CDR3 region is CASSVDPPDSSYEQYF. CDR3 bases: TGTGCCAGCAGCGTAGATCCTCCGGACTCCTCCTACGAGCAGTACTTC.

J is TRBJ2-1 and V is TRBV2; D unclear. CDR1 is SNHLY, CDR2 FYNNEI, per germline. Trimming took 1 base from V and 7 from J, leaving 11 bases between them. This CDR3 region has 14 residues. This CDR3 reads CASSEGTVGNEQFF. The CDR3 DNA is TGTGCCAGCAGTGAAGGGACCGTTGGGAATGAGCAGTTCTTC. The complete variable domain, with remaining parts taken from reference TRBV2 and TRBJ2-1, reads EPEVTQTPSHQVTQMGQEVILRCVPISNHLYFYWYRQILGQKVEFLVSFYNNEISEKSEIFDDQFSVERPDGSNFTLKIRSTKLEDSAMYFCASSEGTVGNEQFFGPGTRLTVL.

J is TRBJ2-5 and V is TRBV15; D call uncertain. The CDR3 extends over 14 amino acids. The V and J ends lost 5 bases and 2 bases respectively, with 12 bases between them. The V gene's germline CDR1 is LNHNV and CDR2 YYDKDF (reference sequence). The CDR3 loop is CATSRQDQQETQYF. The CDR3 DNA reads TGTGCCACCAGCCGGCAGGACCAACAAGAGACCCAGTACTTC.

The rearrangement links TRBV18 to TRBJ2-3; D remains ambiguous. Trimming pared 1 base from V and 8 bases from J, leaving 13 bases between. Germline assignment: CDR1 KGHSH and CDR2 LQKENI. The length of the CDR3 is 14 residues. CDR3 in DNA: TGTGCCAGCTCACCACGCGGACCCACGGGTACGCAGTATTTT. Protein: CASSPRGPTGTQYF.

The rearrangement uses TRBV4-1 and TRBJ1-5; D gene ambiguous. The CDR3 is made up of 15 amino acids. V gave up 0 bases and J gave up 0 bases, with 6 bases separating them. CDR1 MGHRA and CDR2 YSYEKL come from the germline V gene. This CDR3 reads CASSQDAVSNQPQHF. CDR3 nucleotide sequence: TGCGCCAGCAGCCAAGATGCTGTTAGCAATCAGCCCCAGCATTTT.

This sequence joins TRBV28 and TRBJ1-1, with D tentatively TRBD1 (5 bases). The CDR3 length is 17 residues. V was pared by 1 base and J by 0 bases, with 15 bases between. Per the germline V gene, CDR1 is MDHEN and CDR2 is SYDVKM. The CDR3 region has the DNA TGTGCCAGCAGTTTATTCGGTCGGGGACTGATGAACACTGAAGCTTTCTTT. Residues: CASSLFGRGLMNTEAFF. Supplemented by reference TRBV28 and TRBJ1-1, the full variable domain reads DVKVTQSSRYLVKRTGEKVFLECVQDMDHENMFWYRQDPGLGLRLIYFSYDVKMKEKGDIPEGYSVSREKKERFSLILESASTNQTSMYLCASSLFGRGLMNTEAFFGQGTRLTVV.

J is TRBJ1-2 and V is TRBV6-5; D gene ambiguous. Germline V gene sequence: CDR1 MNHEY, CDR2 SVGAGI. Trimming took off 7 bases at V and 4 bases at J, with 16 bases between the two ends. The CDR3 consists of 14 residues. CDR3 bases: TGTGCCAGCACCAATGGATTCGGCGGCTATGGCTACACCTTC. Protein: CASTNGFGGYGYTF.

V usage is TRBV6-5 and J usage is TRBJ1-1, with D unclear. CDR3 size: 12 residues. Germline assignment: CDR1 MNHEY and CDR2 SVGAGI. Between the trimmed V and J ends, which lost 4 bases and 7 bases, there was a span of 10 bases. CDR3 nucleotide sequence: TGTGCCAGCAGTTCGTTAGCAGGTGAAGCTTTCTTT. Protein: CASSSLAGEAFF.

This chain connects TRBV12-3 or TRBV12-4 to TRBJ1-4; D is uncertain. The V gene lost 2 bases and the J gene lost 8 bases, with 6 bases spanning the gap. This CDR3 contains 12 residues. The CDR3 DNA sequence: TGTGCCAGCAGTTTAATTAACGAAAAACTGTTTTTT. Encoded protein: CASSLINEKLFF.

The gene calls are TRBV19 and TRBJ1-6; TRBD1 matches 8 bases. The CDR3 has 15 residues. J was trimmed by 8 bases and V by 5 bases; bases with no gene match: 8. Germline CDR1 LNHDA, CDR2 SQIVND (reference sequence). The DNA for the CDR3 is TGTGCCAGTAGTGCCCCGGACAGGGAGCATTCACCCCTCCACTTT. Translating it yields CASSAPDREHSPLHF. The full variable domain, completed using reference TRBV19 and TRBJ1-6, is DGGITQSPKYLFRKEGQNVTLSCEQNLNHDAMYWYRQDPGQGLRLIYYSQIVNDFQKGDIAEGYSVSREKKESFPLTVTSAQKNPTAFYLCASSAPDREHSPLHFGNGTRLTVT.

V gene TRBV18 combines with J gene TRBJ2-7; 9 positions match TRBD2. Germline assignment: CDR1 KGHSH and CDR2 LQKENI. The CDR3 has 18 residues. With V trimmed by 5 bases and J by 7 bases, 21 bases remained unmatched. This CDR3 is CASSRQSNSGLAWGEQYF. The CDR3 nucleotides read TGTGCCAGCTCAAGACAGTCTAACTCGGGACTAGCCTGGGGGGAGCAGTACTTC.

This chain connects TRBV5-6 to TRBJ2-1, with D perhaps TRBD1 or TRBD2 (5 bases each). V dropped 3 bases and J dropped 9 bases, with 19 bases sitting between them. The germline CDR1 and CDR2 sequences are SGHDT and YYEEEE. The CDR3 has 15 amino acids. CDR3 coding DNA: TGTGCCAGCAGCTGGCTAGGGGCTAGCCATACTGAGCAGTTCTTC. Its translation is CASSWLGASHTEQFF.

The rearrangement links TRBV4-2 to TRBJ1-3; D gene unclear. V dropped 5 bases and J dropped 0 bases, with 14 bases sitting between them. Germline V lookup: CDR1 LGHNA, CDR2 YNFKEQ. There are 16 residues in the CDR3. CDR3 in DNA: TGTGCCAGCAGCTGGGCTAATGGGCCCTCTGGAAACACCATATATTTT. Protein sequence: CASSWANGPSGNTIYF.

This chain connects TRBV6-2 or TRBV6-3 to TRBJ2-2; D call uncertain. V shed 6 bases and J shed 4 bases, with 12 bases lying between them. CDR3 size: 14 residues. Germline V gives CDR1 MNHEY, CDR2 SVGEGT. The CDR3 here is CASSVSIVTGELFF. The CDR3 DNA reads as TGTGCCAGCAGCGTCTCCATCGTCACCGGGGAGCTGTTTTTT.

The chain recombines TRBV9 with TRBJ1-5; D ambiguous. The CDR3 is 15 residues long. The V end lost 4 bases, the J end lost 3 bases, and 14 bases lay between the germline ends. Germline V gives CDR1 SGDLS, CDR2 YYNGEE. CDR3 DNA: TGTGCCAGCAGCCCAGTCGGGGTTCCCAATCAGCCCCAGCATTTT. Translated: CASSPVGVPNQPQHF.

This chain connects TRBV6-5 to TRBJ1-1; no clear D gene. The V gene lost 4 bases and the J gene lost 1 base, with 10 bases spanning the gap. The CDR3 contains 14 residues. Germline V gene lookup returns CDR1 MNHEY and CDR2 SVGAGI. The CDR3, as DNA: TGTGCCAGCAGTTTTGGACGGAGGAACACTGAAGCTTTCTTT. It translates to CASSFGRRNTEAFF.

This clone was detected only once. The V gene is TRBV19, the J gene TRBJ1-5; TRBD1 is a possible D gene (5 bases). Germline V gene sequence: CDR1 LNHDA, CDR2 SQIVND (reference sequence). The CDR3 totals 13 residues. The V gene lost 11 bases and the J gene lost 0 bases, with 11 bases spanning the gap. The CDR3 loop is CASGAYSNQPQHF. As DNA, the CDR3 is TGTGCCTCCGGGGCTTATAGCAATCAGCCCCAGCATTTT.

The chain uses TRBV3-1 (or the pseudogene TRBV3-2) and TRBJ1-2; D might be TRBD1 (5 bases). Between the trimmed V and J ends, which lost 2 bases and 3 bases, there was a span of 10 bases. In germline, CDR1 is LGHDT, CDR2 YNNKEL (reference sequence). This CDR3 region has 14 residues. In nucleotides, the CDR3 is TGTGCCAGCAGCCAACAGGGACGCGACTATGGCTACACCTTC. Its protein is CASSQQGRDYGYTF.

The chain recombines TRBV29-1 with TRBJ2-2, with D unclear. V lost 2 bases to trimming and J lost 6 bases, with 4 bases between them. This CDR3 region has 11 residues. Germline CDR1 is SQVTM and CDR2 is ANQGSEA. CDR3 in amino acids: CSVEWAGELFF. CDR3 nucleotides: TGCAGCGTTGAATGGGCCGGGGAGCTGTTTTTT.

A word on this clone: The sample contains more than one DNA sequence encoding this CDR3. The genes are TRBV9 and TRBJ1-1; 7 bases are a match to TRBD1. V trimming: 3 bases; J trimming: 4 bases; junction bases outside the gene matches: 3. Per germline, CDR1 SGDLS and CDR2 YYNGEE. The CDR3 totals 13 residues. CDR3 sequence reads: CASSAQGGTEAFF. In DNA, the CDR3 is TGTGCCAGCAGCGCTCAGGGGGGCACTGAAGCTTTCTTT.

The chain carries TRBV11-2 and TRBJ1-6; D is unresolved. Germline CDR1 and CDR2: SGHAT and FQNNGV. The CDR3 totals 14 residues. V dropped 5 bases and J dropped 1 base, with 6 bases sitting between them. The CDR3 loop is CASSPPSYNSPLHF. DNA for the CDR3: TGTGCCAGCAGCCCTCCGTCCTATAATTCACCCCTCCACTTT.